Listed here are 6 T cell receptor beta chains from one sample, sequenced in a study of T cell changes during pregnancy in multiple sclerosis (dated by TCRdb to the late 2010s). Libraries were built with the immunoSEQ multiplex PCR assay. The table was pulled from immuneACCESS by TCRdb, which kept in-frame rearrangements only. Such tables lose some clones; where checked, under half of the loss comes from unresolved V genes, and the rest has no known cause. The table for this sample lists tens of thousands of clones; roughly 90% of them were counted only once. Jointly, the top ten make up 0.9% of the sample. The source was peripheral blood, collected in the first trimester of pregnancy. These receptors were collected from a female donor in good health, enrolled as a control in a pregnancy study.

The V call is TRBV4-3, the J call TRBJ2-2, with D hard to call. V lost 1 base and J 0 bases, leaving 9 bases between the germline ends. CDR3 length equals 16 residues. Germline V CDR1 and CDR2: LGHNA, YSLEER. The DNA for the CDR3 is TGCGCCAGCAGCCAAGTCGAGTACGCGAACACCGGGGAGCTGTTTTTT. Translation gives CASSQVEYANTGELFF.

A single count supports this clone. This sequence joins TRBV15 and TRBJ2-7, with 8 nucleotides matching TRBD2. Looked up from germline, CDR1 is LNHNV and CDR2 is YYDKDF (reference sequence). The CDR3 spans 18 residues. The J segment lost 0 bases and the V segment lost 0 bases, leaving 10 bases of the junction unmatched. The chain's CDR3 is CATSRDLTKRETSYEQYF. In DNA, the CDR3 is TGTGCCACCAGCAGAGATCTGACGAAGCGGGAGACCTCCTACGAGCAGTACTTC.

CDR3 sequence: CASSLQGGYTF. CDR3 nucleotides: TGCGCCAGCAGCTTACAGGGCGGCTACACCTTC. V is TRBV5-1 and J is TRBJ1-2, with D possibly being TRBD1 (6 bases). The V end was cut by 2 bases, the J end by 8 bases, with 7 bases between. The CDR3 is 11 amino acids. Germline CDR1 is SGHRS and CDR2 is YFSETQ.

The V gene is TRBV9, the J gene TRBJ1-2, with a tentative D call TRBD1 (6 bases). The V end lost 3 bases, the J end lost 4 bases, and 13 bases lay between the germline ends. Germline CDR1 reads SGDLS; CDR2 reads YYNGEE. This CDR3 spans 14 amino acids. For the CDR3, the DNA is TGTGCCAGCAGCGATCCCGGGACATTCTATGGCTACACCTTC. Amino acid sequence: CASSDPGTFYGYTF.

CDR3 sequence (DNA): TGCGCCAGCAGCGTTCGGACAGGAGTTAATGAAAAACTGTTTTTT. Translating gives CASSVRTGVNEKLFF. This chain links TRBV5-1 with TRBJ1-4; TRBD1 matches 7 bases. This CDR3 comprises 15 residues. The ends lost 4 bases at V and 4 bases at J; junction bases unmatched: 7. Germline V gene lookup returns CDR1 SGHRS and CDR2 YFSETQ.

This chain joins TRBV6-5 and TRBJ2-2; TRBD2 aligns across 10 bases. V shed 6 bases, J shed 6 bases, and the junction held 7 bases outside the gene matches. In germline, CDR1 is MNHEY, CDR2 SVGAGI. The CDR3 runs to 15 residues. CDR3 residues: CASSQSGGAPGELFF. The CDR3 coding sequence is TGTGCCAGCAGCCAGAGCGGGGGGGCCCCCGGGGAGCTGTTTTTT.